Below, 15 T cell receptor beta chains from the same sample are listed, as sequenced in a study of neurological immune-mediated disorders. TCRdb analysed the 5' RACE reads with MiXCR anew, one entry per CDR3 protein. Of roughly 60,000 distinct CDR3 sequences in the sample, roughly 10% are singletons; the top ten hold about an eighth. Time point of the sample: longitudinal time-point 2. What was sequenced was PBMCs. The origin of the receptors is a man in his thirties or forties in good health.

With regard to this clonotype: A read error is possible here, since a much larger clone lies one base away. The V and J genes are TRBV5-1 and TRBJ2-7; D perhaps matches TRBD2 (6 bases). Germline CDR1 and CDR2: SGHRS and YFSETQ. There are 20 residues in the CDR3. V was shortened by 4 bases and J by 2 bases, with 31 bases between the two germline ends. CDR3 coding DNA: TGCGCCAGCAGCCTGGGGGAAAGACTAGAGGGAGTCTATAGGGCCTACGAGCAGTACTTC. It specifies CASSLGERLEGVYRAYEQYF.

Ten or more counts support this clonotype. The V gene is TRBV2, the J gene TRBJ2-1; no definite D call. The CDR3 runs 14 residues. The germline V and J ends were trimmed by 7 bases and 0 bases, with 10 bases remaining between them. Germline V gene data show CDR1 as SNHLY and CDR2 as FYNNEI. This chain's CDR3 is CASIWAGSYNEQFF. The CDR3 DNA reads as TGTGCCAGCATCTGGGCCGGCTCCTACAATGAGCAGTTCTTC. The complete variable domain, with remaining parts taken from reference TRBV2 and TRBJ2-1, reads EPEVTQTPSHQVTQMGQEVILRCVPISNHLYFYWYRQILGQKVEFLVSFYNNEISEKSEIFDDQFSVERPDGSNFTLKIRSTKLEDSAMYFCASIWAGSYNEQFFGPGTRLTVL.

This clonotype has a handful of counts. The chain links TRBV29-1 to TRBJ2-2; D not resolved. Germline CDR1 is SQVTM and CDR2 is ANQGSEA. The CDR3 runs to 16 residues. Trimming pared 7 bases from V and 6 bases from J, leaving 24 bases between. The CDR3, as DNA: TGCAGCGCTACCCCTCGGACCGGGTTCGAAGCCGGGGAGCTGTTTTTT. It codes for CSATPRTGFEAGELFF.

To note about this clonotype: This may arise from a read error, as a much more abundant clone is one base away. The chain combines TRBV20-1 with TRBJ2-1; 9 nucleotides line up with TRBD1. The CDR3 covers 15 residues. Germline trimming cut 3 bases from V and 5 bases from J; bases unmatched to any gene: 8. Looked up from germline, CDR1 is DFQATT and CDR2 is SNEGSKA (reference sequence). The DNA of the CDR3 is TGCAGTGCTAGCCGGACAGGGGACCCTAACAATGAGCAGTTCTTC. Protein product: CSASRTGDPNNEQFF.

The chain joins TRBV7-3 to TRBJ1-1; TRBD1 aligns across 9 bases. The germline CDR1 and CDR2 sequences are SGHTA and FQGTGA. Trimming removed 5 bases from V and 6 bases from J; junction bases left unmatched: 4. The CDR3 totals 13 residues. The CDR3 loop is CASSVRQGAEAFF. DNA for the CDR3: TGTGCCAGCAGCGTTCGACAGGGGGCTGAAGCTTTCTTT.

This clonotype has at least ten counts. V gene TRBV7-3 combines with J gene TRBJ2-3, with 9 bases fitting TRBD2. This CDR3 has 16 amino acids. In germline, CDR1 is SGHTA, CDR2 FQGTGA. V was pared by 4 bases and J by 2 bases, with 7 bases of the junction left unmatched. DNA for the CDR3: TGTGCCAGCAGCTACGCCCCTAGCGGGGCCACAGATACGCAGTATTTT. It codes for CASSYAPSGATDTQYF.

This clonotype was found many times. The V gene is TRBV5-1, the J gene TRBJ2-3, with 12 bases fitting TRBD2. This CDR3 has 17 residues. V dropped 4 bases and J dropped 2; count of bases not matched to a gene: 8. CDR1 and CDR2 from the germline V gene are SGHRS and YFSETQ. This CDR3 is CASSDGWTSGATDTQYF. CDR3 in DNA: TGCGCCAGCAGCGACGGATGGACTAGCGGGGCCACAGATACGCAGTATTTT.

This chain uses TRBV5-1 with TRBJ1-5, with D tentatively TRBD1 (5 bases). Germline CDR1 and CDR2: SGHRS and YFSETQ. The CDR3 loop spans 17 amino acids. Trimming shortened V by 1 base and J by 15 bases, and 29 bases separated the two germline ends. CDR3: CASSLPQLGRFRDPAHF. In DNA, the CDR3 is TGCGCCAGCAGCTTGCCTCAACTCGGACGGTTCAGGGACCCTGCGCATTTT.

This clonotype appeared many times. The genes are TRBV7-6 and TRBJ1-4; a possible D gene is TRBD1 (5 bases). The CDR3 is made up of 15 amino acids. V was pared by 2 bases and J by 5 bases, with 12 bases between. CDR1 is SGHVS, CDR2 FNYEAQ, per germline. The CDR3, as DNA: TGTGCCAGCAGCTTACCGGGACTGCTAAATGAAAAACTGTTTTTT. Translated, it gives CASSLPGLLNEKLFF.

In this sample, this clonotype turned up many times. The V and J genes are TRBV20-1 and TRBJ2-1, with D possibly matching TRBD1 (6 bases). Between the trimmed V and J ends, which lost 1 base and 6 bases, there was a span of 19 bases. CDR3 length: 16 amino acids. Looked up from germline, CDR1 is DFQATT and CDR2 is SNEGSKA (reference sequence). CDR3 sequence (DNA): TGCAGTGCTAGAGTTCCCAGGGGATTAGATTTCAATGAGCAGTTCTTC. Protein sequence: CSARVPRGLDFNEQFF.

This clonotype occurred many times. The chain employs TRBV5-1 and TRBJ2-1; the D call may be TRBD1 or TRBD2 (5 bases each). Trimming took 3 bases from V and 7 from J, leaving 14 bases between them. CDR1 is SGHRS, CDR2 YFSETQ, per germline. The CDR3 spans 14 residues. The DNA of the CDR3 is TGCGCCAGCAGCTGGGGGTTGGGTGAGAATGAGCAGTTCTTC. Translated, it gives CASSWGLGENEQFF.

This clonotype was counted many times. The chain carries TRBV20-1 and TRBJ2-7; 8 positions agree with TRBD2. Germline trimming cut 3 bases from V and 2 bases from J; bases unmatched to any gene: 15. CDR3 length: 17 residues. Germline V lookup: CDR1 DFQATT, CDR2 SNEGSKA (reference sequence). The CDR3 sequence is CSASTEGASGPPYEQYF. DNA for the CDR3: TGCAGTGCTAGTACAGAAGGGGCTAGCGGGCCTCCCTACGAGCAGTACTTC.

V is TRBV2 and J is TRBJ2-7; D remains ambiguous. Germline-derived CDR1 and CDR2 are SNHLY and FYNNEI. This CDR3 spans 14 amino acids. The ends were cut back, 7 bases at V and 0 bases at J, with 13 bases in the middle. The CDR3 coding sequence is TGTGCCAGCAAATTGGCAGGAAACTCCTACGAGCAGTACTTC. Protein sequence: CASKLAGNSYEQYF. The entire variable domain, with the rest obtained from reference TRBV2 and TRBJ2-7, is as follows: EPEVTQTPSHQVTQMGQEVILRCVPISNHLYFYWYRQILGQKVEFLVSFYNNEISEKSEIFDDQFSVERPDGSNFTLKIRSTKLEDSAMYFCASKLAGNSYEQYFGPGTRLTVT.

The rearrangement uses TRBV12-5 and TRBJ2-2, with TRBD1 matching over 7 bases. Germline-derived CDR1 and CDR2 are LGHNT and FRNRAP. V lost 9 bases, J lost 0 bases, and 7 bases stayed unmatched. CDR3 size: 15 residues. The CDR3 DNA reads TGTGCTAGCAATTCCGGGACAGCGAACACCGGGGAGCTGTTTTTT. Amino acid sequence: CASNSGTANTGELFF. Using reference TRBV12-5 and TRBJ2-2 for the parts outside the CDR3, the full variable domain is DARVTQTPRHKVTEMGQEVTMRCQPILGHNTVFWYRQTMMQGLELLAYFRNRAPLDDSGMPKDRFSAEMPDATLATLKIQPSEPRDSAVYFCASNSGTANTGELFFGEGSRLTVL.

J is TRBJ1-2 and V is TRBV5-1; no definite D call. The CDR3 sequence is 13 residues long. Germline values: CDR1 SGHRS, CDR2 YFSETQ. Trimming cost V 0 bases and J 3 bases, with 6 bases left between them. CDR3 nucleotide sequence: TGCGCCAGCAGCTTGGACCTCTACTATGGCTACACCTTC. As protein: CASSLDLYYGYTF.